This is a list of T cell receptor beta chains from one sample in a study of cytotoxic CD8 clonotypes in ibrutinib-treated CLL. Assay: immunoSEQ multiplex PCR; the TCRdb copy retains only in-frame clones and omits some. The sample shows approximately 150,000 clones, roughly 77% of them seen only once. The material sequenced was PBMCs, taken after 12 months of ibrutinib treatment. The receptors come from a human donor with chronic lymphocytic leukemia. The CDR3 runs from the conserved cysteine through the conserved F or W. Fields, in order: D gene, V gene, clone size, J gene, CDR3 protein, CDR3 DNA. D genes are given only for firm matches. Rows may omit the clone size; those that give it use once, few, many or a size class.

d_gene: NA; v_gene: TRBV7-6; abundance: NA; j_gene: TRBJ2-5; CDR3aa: CASSLAGQIQETQYF; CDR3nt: TGTGCCAGCAGCTTAGCTGGACAGATCCAAGAGACCCAGTACTTC
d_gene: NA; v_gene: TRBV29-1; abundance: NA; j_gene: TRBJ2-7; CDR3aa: CSVERDKNYEQYF; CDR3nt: TGCAGCGTTGAACGTGACAAGAACTACGAGCAGTACTTC
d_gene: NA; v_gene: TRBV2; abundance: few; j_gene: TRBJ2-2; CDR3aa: CASSEGVEELFF; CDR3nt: TGTGCCAGCAGTGAGGGGGTGGAGGAGCTGTTTTTT
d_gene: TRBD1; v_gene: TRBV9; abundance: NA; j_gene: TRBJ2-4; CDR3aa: CASSNTGGRAKNIQYF; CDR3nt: TGTGCCAGCAGCAATACAGGGGGACGGGCCAAAAACATTCAGTACTTC
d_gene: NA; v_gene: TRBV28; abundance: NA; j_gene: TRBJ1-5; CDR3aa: CASRRRGAQHF; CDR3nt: TGTGCCAGCAGGCGTAGGGGGGCCCAGCATTTT
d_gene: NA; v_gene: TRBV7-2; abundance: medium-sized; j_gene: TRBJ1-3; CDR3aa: CASSLIRAGNTIYF; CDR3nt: TGTGCCAGCAGCTTAATTCGGGCCGGAAACACCATATATTTT
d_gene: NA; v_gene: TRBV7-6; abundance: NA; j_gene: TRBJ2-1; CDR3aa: CASSLGEASPQFF; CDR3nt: TGTGCCAGCAGCTTAGGTGAGGCCTCTCCGCAGTTCTTC
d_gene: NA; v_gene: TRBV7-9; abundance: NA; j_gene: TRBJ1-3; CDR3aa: CARKAQGGNTIYF; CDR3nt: TGTGCCAGGAAAGCTCAGGGTGGAAACACCATATATTTT
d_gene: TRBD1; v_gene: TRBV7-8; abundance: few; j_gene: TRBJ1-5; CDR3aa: CASSSSGGGDRGQPQHF; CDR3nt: TGTGCCAGCAGCTCCTCGGGGGGAGGGGACAGGGGTCAGCCCCAGCATTTT
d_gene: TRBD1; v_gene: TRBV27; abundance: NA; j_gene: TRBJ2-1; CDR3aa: CASSYGQGVNEQFF; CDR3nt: TGTGCCAGCAGTTATGGACAGGGAGTCAATGAGCAGTTCTTC
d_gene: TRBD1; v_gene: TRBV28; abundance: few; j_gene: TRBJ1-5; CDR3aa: CASSRQGGIPQHF; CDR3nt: TGTGCCAGCAGTCGACAGGGGGGTATCCCCCAGCATTTT
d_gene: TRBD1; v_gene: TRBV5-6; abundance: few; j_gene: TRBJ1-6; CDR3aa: CASSSGQGNSPLHF; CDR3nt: TGTGCCAGCAGCTCGGGACAGGGGAATTCACCCCTCCACTTT
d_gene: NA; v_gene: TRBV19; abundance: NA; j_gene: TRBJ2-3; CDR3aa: CASSLAGSGDTQYF; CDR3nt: TGTGCCAGTAGTCTGGCAGGTTCTGGAGATACGCAGTATTTT
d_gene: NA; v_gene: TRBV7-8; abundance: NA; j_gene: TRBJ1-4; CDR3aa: CASSPARDPTNEKLFF; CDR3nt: TGTGCCAGCAGCCCAGCCAGGGATCCAACTAATGAAAAACTGTTTTTT
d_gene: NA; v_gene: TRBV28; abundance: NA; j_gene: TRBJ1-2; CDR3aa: CASSSPTVQLSYTF; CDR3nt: TGTGCCAGCAGTTCCCCGACAGTTCAGCTGAGCTACACCTTC
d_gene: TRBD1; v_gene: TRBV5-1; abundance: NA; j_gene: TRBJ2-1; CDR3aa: CASLPPGTGVRQQFF; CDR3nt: TGCGCCAGCCTCCCCCCAGGGACAGGGGTAAGGCAGCAGTTCTTC
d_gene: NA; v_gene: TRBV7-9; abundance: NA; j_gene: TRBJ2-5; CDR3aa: CASSPGTTQYF; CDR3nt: TGTGCCAGCAGCCCCGGGACCACCCAGTACTTC
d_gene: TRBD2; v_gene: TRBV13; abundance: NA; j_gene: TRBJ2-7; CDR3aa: CASSHGLAKIYEQYF; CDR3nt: TGTGCCAGCAGCCACGGACTAGCGAAGATATACGAGCAGTACTTC
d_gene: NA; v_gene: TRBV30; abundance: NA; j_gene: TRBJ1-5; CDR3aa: CAWSWGSYSNQPQHF; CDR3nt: TGTGCCTGGAGCTGGGGATCTTATAGCAATCAGCCCCAGCATTTT
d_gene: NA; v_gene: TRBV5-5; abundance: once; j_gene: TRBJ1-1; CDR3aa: CASSFGRLSVEAFF; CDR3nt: TGTGCCAGCAGCTTCGGTCGTCTATCTGTTGAAGCTTTCTTT
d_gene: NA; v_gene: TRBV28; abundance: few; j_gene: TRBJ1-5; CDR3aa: CASSFWGQTHQPQHF; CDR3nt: TGTGCCAGCAGTTTCTGGGGTCAAACACATCAGCCCCAGCATTTT
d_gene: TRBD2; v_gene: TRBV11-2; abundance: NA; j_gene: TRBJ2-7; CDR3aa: CASSLIGASGSYEQYF; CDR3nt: TGTGCCAGCAGCTTAATTGGAGCTAGCGGCTCCTACGAGCAGTACTTC
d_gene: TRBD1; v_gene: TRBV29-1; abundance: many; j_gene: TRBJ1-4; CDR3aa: CSGLDRRNEKLFF; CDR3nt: TGCAGCGGGCTGGACAGGAGAAATGAAAAACTGTTTTTT
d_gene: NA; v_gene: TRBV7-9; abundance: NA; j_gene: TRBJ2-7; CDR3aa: CASSPVSVSYEQYF; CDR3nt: TGTGCCAGCAGCCCCGTTAGCGTATCCTACGAGCAGTACTTC
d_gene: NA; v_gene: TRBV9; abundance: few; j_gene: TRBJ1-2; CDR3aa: CASSVDEIPYGYTF; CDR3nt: TGTGCCAGCAGCGTAGATGAGATCCCCTATGGCTACACCTTC
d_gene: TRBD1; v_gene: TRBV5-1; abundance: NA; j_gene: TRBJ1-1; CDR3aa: CASSFKMGQVGTEAFF; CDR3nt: TGCGCCAGCAGCTTTAAAATGGGACAGGTAGGGACTGAAGCTTTCTTT
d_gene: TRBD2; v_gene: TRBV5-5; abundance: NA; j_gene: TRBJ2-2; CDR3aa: CASSLVAGGGRTGELFF; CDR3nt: TGTGCCAGCAGCTTGGTTGCGGGAGGGGGCAGGACCGGGGAGCTGTTTTTT
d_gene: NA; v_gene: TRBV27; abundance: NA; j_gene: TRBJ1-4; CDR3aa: CASRYKWAAGRPNEKLFF; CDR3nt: TGTGCCAGCAGGTACAAATGGGCTGCTGGACGGCCTAATGAAAAACTGTTTTTT
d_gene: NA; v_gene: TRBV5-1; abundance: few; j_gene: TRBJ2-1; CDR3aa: CASSLSQAHEQFF; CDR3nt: TGCGCCAGCAGCTTGAGTCAGGCCCATGAGCAGTTCTTC
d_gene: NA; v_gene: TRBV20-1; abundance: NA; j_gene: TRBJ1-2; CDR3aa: CSARVRWGYTF; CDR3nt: TGCAGTGCTAGAGTTCGCTGGGGCTACACCTTC
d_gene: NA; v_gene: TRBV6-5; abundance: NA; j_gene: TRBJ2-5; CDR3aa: CASSYPRAGETQYF; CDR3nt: TGTGCCAGCAGTTATCCCAGGGCAGGCGAGACCCAGTACTTC
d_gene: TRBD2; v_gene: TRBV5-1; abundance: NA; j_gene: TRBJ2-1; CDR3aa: CASSLLTLTSGGDEQFF; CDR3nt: TGCGCCAGCAGCTTGCTGACGCTGACTAGCGGGGGCGATGAGCAGTTCTTC
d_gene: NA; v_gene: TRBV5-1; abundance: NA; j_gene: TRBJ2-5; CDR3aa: CASSFGAPQETQYF; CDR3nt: TGCGCCAGCAGCTTTGGAGCCCCCCAAGAGACCCAGTACTTC
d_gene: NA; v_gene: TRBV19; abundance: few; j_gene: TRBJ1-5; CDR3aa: CASRTTRDAPQHF; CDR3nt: TGTGCCAGTAGGACGACGAGGGATGCGCCCCAGCATTTT
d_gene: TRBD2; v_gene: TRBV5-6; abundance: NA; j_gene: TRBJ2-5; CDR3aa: CASSSGLAGSETQYF; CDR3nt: TGTGCCAGCAGCTCCGGACTAGCGGGGTCGGAGACCCAGTACTTC
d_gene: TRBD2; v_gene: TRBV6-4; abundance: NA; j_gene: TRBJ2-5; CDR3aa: CASSDNGGAKETQYF; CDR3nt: TGTGCCAGCAGTGACAACGGGGGGGCGAAAGAGACCCAGTACTTC
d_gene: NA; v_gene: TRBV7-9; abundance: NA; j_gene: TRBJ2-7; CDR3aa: CASSPPTLEQYF; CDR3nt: TGTGCCAGCAGCCCCCCCACCCTCGAGCAGTACTTC
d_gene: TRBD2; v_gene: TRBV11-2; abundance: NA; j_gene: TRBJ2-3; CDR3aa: CASSRGLAGGLGTDTQYF; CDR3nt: TGTGCCAGCAGCCGGGGACTAGCGGGAGGGTTGGGCACAGATACGCAGTATTTT
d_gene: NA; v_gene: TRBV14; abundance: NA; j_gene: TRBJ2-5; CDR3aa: CASSQGWRAVRETQYF; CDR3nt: TGTGCCAGCAGCCAAGGGTGGAGGGCCGTAAGAGAGACCCAGTACTTC
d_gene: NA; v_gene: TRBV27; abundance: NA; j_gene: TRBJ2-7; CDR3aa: CASSLSPRNSYEQYF; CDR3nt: TGTGCCAGCAGTTTATCCCCAAGAAACAGCTACGAGCAGTACTTC
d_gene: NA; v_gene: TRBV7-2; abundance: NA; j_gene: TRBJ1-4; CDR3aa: CASSQRRQGATNEKLFF; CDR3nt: TGTGCCAGCAGCCAACGTAGGCAAGGGGCTACTAATGAAAAACTGTTTTTT